The rows below give T cell receptor beta chains drawn from one sample of a study of T-cell reconstitution after alpha-beta-depleted transplantation in children. A single record per CDR3 protein comes from TCRdb applying MiXCR to the PCR reads. The table lists some 500,000 distinct CDR3 sequences, approximately 20% of them singletons, with 2.5% to 3.5% in the top ten. The specimen was PBMCs from the stem cell graft donor, collected from the stem cell graft. These receptors all stem from a human donor who donated a stem cell graft to a child with acute lymphoblastic leukemia. Both conserved end residues are part of each CDR3. Each record gives: D gene, J gene, V gene, clone size, CDR3 protein, CDR3 DNA. D genes are given only for firm matches. Rows give clone size only sometimes, using once, few, many, or a class for an expanded clone.

. | TRBJ2-7 | TRBV12-3/TRBV12-4 | . | CASSPQIGNYEQYF | TGTGCCAGCAGTCCGCAGATTGGGAACTACGAGCAGTACTTC
TRBD1 | TRBJ1-2 | TRBV12-3/TRBV12-4 | few | CASSLGRDREGYTF | TGTGCCAGCAGTTTAGGAAGGGACAGGGAAGGCTACACCTTC
. | TRBJ2-5 | TRBV12-3/TRBV12-4 | few | CASGALGPWRTQYF | TGTGCCAGCGGGGCCTTAGGGCCATGGAGGACCCAGTACTTC
. | TRBJ2-1 | TRBV10-2 | few | CASSEFHEQFF | TGCGCCAGCAGTGAGTTCCATGAGCAGTTCTTC
TRBD1 | TRBJ1-4 | TRBV29-1 | few | CSGGTAGNEKLFF | TGCAGCGGTGGGACAGCGGGTAATGAAAAACTGTTTTTT
TRBD1 | TRBJ2-4 | TRBV4-1 | few | CASSPGQGAGRAKNIQYF | TGCGCCAGCAGCCCCGGACAGGGGGCGGGAAGAGCCAAAAACATTCAGTACTTC
TRBD2 | TRBJ2-1 | TRBV29-1 | few | CSVLGLAANEQFF | TGCAGCGTCCTTGGACTAGCTGCTAATGAGCAGTTCTTC
. | TRBJ2-3 | TRBV11-2 | few | CASSPLRGAGGADTQYF | TGTGCCAGCAGCCCGCTCCGGGGAGCCGGGGGCGCAGATACGCAGTATTTT
TRBD2 | TRBJ2-5 | TRBV12-3/TRBV12-4 | . | CASRPTSGRANETQYF | TGTGCCAGCAGACCCACTAGCGGGAGGGCCAATGAGACCCAGTACTTC
. | TRBJ2-3 | TRBV6-5 | few | CASSYGREGPTDTQYF | TGTGCCAGCAGTTACGGTCGAGAGGGACCTACAGATACGCAGTATTTT
. | TRBJ1-3 | TRBV9 | . | CASSVGDYLGNTIYF | TGTGCCAGCAGCGTAGGGGACTACCTTGGAAACACCATATATTTT
. | TRBJ2-3 | TRBV12-5 | . | CASGPGQGEIFTDTQYF | TGTGCTAGTGGCCCCGGACAAGGAGAGATTTTCACAGATACGCAGTATTTT
. | TRBJ2-2 | TRBV27 | few | CASSLYAVRGTGELFF | TGTGCCAGCAGTTTATATGCGGTACGGGGTACCGGGGAGCTGTTTTTT
. | TRBJ2-1 | TRBV27 | . | CASSNLPGTYAGNEQFF | TGTGCCAGCAGTAACCTCCCCGGGACATACGCGGGCAATGAGCAGTTCTTC
TRBD2 | TRBJ2-1 | TRBV5-1 | few | CASSLVLAGRNEQFF | TGCGCCAGCAGCTTGGTACTAGCGGGAAGAAATGAGCAGTTCTTC
. | TRBJ2-5 | TRBV5-8 | . | CASSLVIGGQTQYF | TGTGCCAGCAGCTTGGTCATCGGGGGACAGACCCAGTACTTC
TRBD2 | TRBJ2-7 | TRBV23-1 | once | CASSLRLAHEQYF | TGCGCCAGCAGTCTGCGACTAGCCCACGAGCAGTACTTC
. | TRBJ1-1 | TRBV5-1 | few | CASSLAGGRATEAFF | TGCGCCAGCAGCTTGGCCGGGGGGAGGGCCACTGAAGCTTTCTTT
TRBD2 | TRBJ2-7 | TRBV13 | . | CASSSGLAGVGVEQYF | TGTGCCAGCAGCTCGGGACTAGCGGGAGTTGGAGTGGAGCAGTACTTC
. | TRBJ2-7 | TRBV5-1 | . | CASSLDKSYEQYF | TGCGCCAGCAGCTTGGACAAATCCTACGAGCAGTACTTC
TRBD2 | TRBJ2-7 | TRBV6-2/TRBV6-3 | . | CASLGLAEYEQYF | TGTGCCAGCCTGGGGCTAGCGGAATACGAGCAGTACTTC
TRBD2 | TRBJ2-1 | TRBV4-1 | . | CASTRPGGDNEQFF | TGCGCCAGCACCCGTCCGGGAGGGGACAATGAGCAGTTCTTC
. | TRBJ2-5 | TRBV11-1 | . | CASSLASSFSFDQETQYF | TGTGCCAGCAGCTTAGCGTCGTCGTTTAGTTTCGATCAAGAGACCCAGTACTTC
. | TRBJ1-2 | TRBV5-5 | . | CASSYQVWASYGYTF | TGTGCCAGCAGCTACCAGGTTTGGGCCTCATATGGCTACACCTTC
TRBD1 | TRBJ1-1 | TRBV5-1 | few | CASSDPGTGMNTEAFF | TGCGCCAGCAGCGATCCCGGGACAGGGATGAACACTGAAGCTTTCTTT
TRBD2 | TRBJ2-7 | TRBV15 | . | CATSPGGTLPYEQYF | TGTGCCACCAGTCCGGGGGGGACTCTTCCCTACGAGCAGTACTTC
. | TRBJ2-7 | TRBV4-1 | . | CASSRGAATYEQYF | TGCGCCAGCAGCCGGGGGGCGGCTACCTACGAGCAGTACTTC
. | TRBJ1-2 | TRBV27 | . | CASSLVQGNRGYTF | TGTGCCAGCAGTTTAGTGCAAGGGAATCGAGGCTACACCTTC
TRBD1 | TRBJ2-7 | TRBV19 | . | CASSEDRVDSYEQYF | TGTGCCAGTAGTGAGGACAGGGTCGACTCCTACGAGCAGTACTTC
. | TRBJ2-1 | TRBV20-1 | few | CSARGPPSVNEQFF | TGCAGTGCTAGGGGGCCCCCTTCCGTCAATGAGCAGTTCTTC
TRBD2 | TRBJ2-7 | TRBV12-3/TRBV12-4 | . | CASSAITSGRADEQYF | TGTGCCAGCAGTGCCATAACTAGCGGGAGGGCCGACGAGCAGTACTTC
. | TRBJ2-1 | TRBV28 | few | CASSLSVSVGEQFF | TGTGCCAGCAGTTTATCAGTGTCGGTCGGTGAGCAGTTCTTC
TRBD1 | TRBJ2-4 | TRBV30 | few | CAWSTPGQGKNIQYF | TGTGCCTGGAGTACTCCGGGACAGGGAAAAAACATTCAGTACTTC
. | TRBJ1-1 | TRBV20-1 | . | CSARGTRDTEAFF | TGCAGTGCTAGGGGGACGAGGGACACTGAAGCTTTCTTT
. | TRBJ2-7 | TRBV7-9 | . | CASRLSGGSEQYF | TGTGCCAGCCGTTTGTCAGGTGGCAGCGAGCAGTACTTC
. | TRBJ1-5 | TRBV6-2/TRBV6-3 | . | CASIEGGGDQPQHF | TGTGCCAGCATAGAGGGTGGCGGTGATCAGCCCCAGCATTTT
. | TRBJ1-1 | TRBV12-5 | . | CASAFRTGTEAFF | TGTGCTAGTGCTTTCCGTACAGGCACTGAAGCTTTCTTT
. | TRBJ2-2 | TRBV5-1 | few | CASRTTLNTGELFF | TGCGCCAGCAGGACTACCCTGAACACCGGGGAGCTGTTTTTT
. | TRBJ2-1 | TRBV7-3 | . | CASSPTGQLKQFF | TGTGCCAGCAGCCCGACGGGACAACTGAAGCAGTTCTTC
TRBD2 | TRBJ2-1 | TRBV4-1 | few | CASSRRTGTSGYNEQFF | TGCGCCAGCAGCCGGCGCACCGGGACTAGCGGGTACAATGAGCAGTTCTTC
. | TRBJ1-2 | TRBV12-3/TRBV12-4 | . | CASSLVAAGYGYTF | TGTGCCAGCAGTTTGGTGGCAGCGGGCTATGGCTACACCTTC
TRBD1 | TRBJ2-7 | TRBV7-8 | . | CASSQHGQGREQYF | TGTGCCAGCAGCCAACACGGACAGGGTCGCGAGCAGTACTTC
. | TRBJ2-7 | TRBV11-2 | . | CASSQGVGAGAYEQYF | TGTGCCAGCAGCCAAGGGGTGGGGGCAGGCGCCTACGAGCAGTACTTC
TRBD2 | TRBJ2-2 | TRBV4-2 | few | CASSVRLAGNTGELFF | TGTGCCAGCAGCGTCCGACTAGCGGGGAACACCGGGGAGCTGTTTTTT
. | TRBJ1-2 | TRBV12-3/TRBV12-4 | . | CASTPTKNYGYTF | TGTGCCAGCACCCCAACAAAAAACTATGGCTACACCTTC